This T cell receptor (beta chain) was recovered during a study of human T cells and chemical hapten exposure. This clonotype occurred a few times. Documented time point: pre-sensitization, week 0. Documented treatment: therapeutic diphenylcyclopropenone sensitization with weekly scalp DPC. In the study's own analysis: TCR counts had a median of approximately 96,000 per sample and spanned roughly 20,000 to 690,600. TCRdb reprocessed the RACE reads with MiXCR, giving one entry per CDR3 protein. The V and J calls were not made by the authors but by TCRdb's processing. The repertoire holds a few hundred thousand distinct CDR3 sequences, around 5.5% seen once, with approximately 8.2% in the top ten. V lost 5 bases and J 6 bases, leaving 13 bases between the germline ends. Germline CDR1 and CDR2: SQVTM and ANQGSEA. This CDR3 comprises 12 residues.

Sample: whole blood, taken in connection with sensitization to the hapten diphenylcyclopropenone (DPC). This sequence was found in a woman in her late teens or twenties with alopecia areata. Some clones in this sample may be carry-over from other donors' samples. The J gene is TRBJ1-1, the V gene TRBV29-1; D not certain. The CDR3: CSVYSGRAEAFF. The CDR3 region has the DNA TGCAGCGTTTACTCCGGGAGGGCTGAAGCTTTCTTT.